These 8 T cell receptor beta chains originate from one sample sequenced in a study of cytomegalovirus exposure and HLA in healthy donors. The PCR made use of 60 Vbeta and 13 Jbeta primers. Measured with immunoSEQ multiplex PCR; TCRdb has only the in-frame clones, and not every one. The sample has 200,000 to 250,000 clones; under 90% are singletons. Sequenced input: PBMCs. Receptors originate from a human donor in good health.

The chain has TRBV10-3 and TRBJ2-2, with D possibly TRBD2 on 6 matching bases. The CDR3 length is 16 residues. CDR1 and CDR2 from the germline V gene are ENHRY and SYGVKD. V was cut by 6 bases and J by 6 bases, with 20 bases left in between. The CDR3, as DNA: TGTGCCATCAGAAGGGACGGGGGAATTCCTCCCGGGGAGCTGTTTTTT. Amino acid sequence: CAIRRDGGIPPGELFF.

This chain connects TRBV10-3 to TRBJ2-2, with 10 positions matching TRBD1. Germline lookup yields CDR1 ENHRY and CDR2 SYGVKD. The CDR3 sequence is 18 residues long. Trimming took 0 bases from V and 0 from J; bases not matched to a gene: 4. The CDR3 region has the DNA TGTGCCATCAGTGAGTCAGGGACAGGGGATTCGAACACCGGGGAGCTGTTTTTT. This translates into CAISESGTGDSNTGELFF.

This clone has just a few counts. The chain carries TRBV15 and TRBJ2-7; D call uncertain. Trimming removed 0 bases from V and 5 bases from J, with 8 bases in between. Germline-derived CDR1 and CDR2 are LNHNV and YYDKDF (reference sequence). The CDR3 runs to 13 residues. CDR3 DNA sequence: TGTGCCACCAGCAGAGATTACAACAACGAGCAGTACTTC. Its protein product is CATSRDYNNEQYF.

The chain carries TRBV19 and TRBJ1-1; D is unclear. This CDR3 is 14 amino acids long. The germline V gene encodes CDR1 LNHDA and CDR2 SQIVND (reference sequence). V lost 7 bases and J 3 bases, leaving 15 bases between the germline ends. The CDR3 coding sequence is TGTGCCAGTAAGCCTGACAAGTCTTACACTGAAGCTTTCTTT. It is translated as CASKPDKSYTEAFF.

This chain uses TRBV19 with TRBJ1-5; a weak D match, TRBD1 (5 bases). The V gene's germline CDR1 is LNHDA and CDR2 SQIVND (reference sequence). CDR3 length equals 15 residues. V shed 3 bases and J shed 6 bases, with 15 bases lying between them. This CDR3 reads CASSIAGGSGQPQHF. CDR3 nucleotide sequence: TGTGCCAGTAGTATCGCGGGGGGATCAGGTCAGCCCCAGCATTTT. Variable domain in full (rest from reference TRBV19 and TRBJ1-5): DGGITQSPKYLFRKEGQNVTLSCEQNLNHDAMYWYRQDPGQGLRLIYYSQIVNDFQKGDIAEGYSVSREKKESFPLTVTSAQKNPTAFYLCASSIAGGSGQPQHFGDGTRLSIL.

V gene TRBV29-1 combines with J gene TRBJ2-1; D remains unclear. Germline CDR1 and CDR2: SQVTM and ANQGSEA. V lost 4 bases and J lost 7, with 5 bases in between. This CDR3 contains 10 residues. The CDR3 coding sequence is TGCAGCGTTGCTCTTAATGAGCAGTTCTTC. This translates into CSVALNEQFF.

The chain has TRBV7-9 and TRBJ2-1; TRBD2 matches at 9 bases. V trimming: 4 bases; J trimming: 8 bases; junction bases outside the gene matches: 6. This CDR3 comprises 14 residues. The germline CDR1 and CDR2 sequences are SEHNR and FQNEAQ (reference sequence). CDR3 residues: CASSSGGGVDEQFF. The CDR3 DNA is TGTGCCAGCAGCTCCGGCGGGGGGGTGGATGAGCAGTTCTTC.

In DNA form, the CDR3 reads TGTGCCAGCTCACCGTTTTCGACAGACTTTAGCAATCAGCCCCAGCATTTT. Encoded protein: CASSPFSTDFSNQPQHF. The chain couples TRBV18 to TRBJ1-5; a possible D gene is TRBD1 (5 bases). Germline V gene lookup returns CDR1 KGHSH and CDR2 LQKENI. The CDR3 covers 17 residues. Deletions cut 3 bases from V and 0 bases from J, with 15 bases between.